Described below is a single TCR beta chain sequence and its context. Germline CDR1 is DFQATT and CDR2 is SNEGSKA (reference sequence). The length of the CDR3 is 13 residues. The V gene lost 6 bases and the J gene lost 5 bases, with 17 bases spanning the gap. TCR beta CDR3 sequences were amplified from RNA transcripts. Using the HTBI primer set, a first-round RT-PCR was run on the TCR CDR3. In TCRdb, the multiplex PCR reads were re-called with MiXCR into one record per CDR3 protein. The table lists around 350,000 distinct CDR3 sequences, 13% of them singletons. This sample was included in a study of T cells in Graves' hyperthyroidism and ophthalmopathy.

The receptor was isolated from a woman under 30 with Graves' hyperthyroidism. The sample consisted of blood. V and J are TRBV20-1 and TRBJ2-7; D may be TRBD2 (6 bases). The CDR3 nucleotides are TGCAGTGCGACAGACGGGAGTTCAAACGAGCAGTACTTC. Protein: CSATDGSSNEQYF.